Here is one T cell receptor (beta chain) with its context. What it binds is unknown. Trimming cost V 1 base and J 4 bases, with 17 bases left between them. Germline CDR1 and CDR2: SGHTA and FQGTGA. The CDR3 covers 17 residues. This sample was included in a study of blood T cells in healthy people across ages. For the second PCR, which ran for 7 to 11 cycles, a sample-barcoded 5' primer and a J-beta primer mix were used. With 12 random nucleotides, a template-switch adaptor tagged each individual cDNA molecule. TCRdb passed the 5' RACE reads through MiXCR, listing each CDR3 protein once. The table records 1.5 million to 1.8 million distinct CDR3 sequences, less than 45% of them present only once. General study results and limits: Versus aged donors, long-lived donors had higher diversity and more naive CD4+ cells.

Sequencing was carried out using blood. This sequence joins TRBV7-3 and TRBJ2-1; TRBD2 is a possible D gene (5 bases). The TCR comes from a woman aged 18-29 years in good health. This CDR3 reads CASSLRPSPYAYNEQFF. The CDR3, as DNA: TGTGCCAGCAGCTTAAGGCCTAGCCCCTACGCGTACAATGAGCAGTTCTTC.